The sequence of this T cell receptor (beta chain) was determined in a study of blood T cell repertoires in COVID-19. Overall study: The analysed material was cDNA or gDNA that came from T cells, B-cell-depleted T cells, or PBMCs.

In the source study's methods: It was from reference gene primer amplification that nucleated cell counts were estimated. TCRdb's table, derived via immunoSEQ multiplex PCR, lists solely in-frame clones and lacks some. V, J and clone size were drawn from that table, and D and trimming were deduced from the DNA. The sample records more than 140,000 clones, about four fifths being singletons. From germline, CDR1 is SGDLS and CDR2 YYNGEE. V dropped 2 bases and J dropped 1; count of bases not matched to a gene: 2. This CDR3 region has 16 residues. This clonotype originated in a human donor in a cohort sampled during active COVID-19. Sequencing used peripheral blood. The rearrangement uses TRBV9 and TRBJ2-3, with TRBD2 matching over 12 bases. The CDR3 here is CASSVGLAGRTDTQYF. The CDR3, as DNA: TGTGCCAGCAGCGTGGGACTAGCGGGCCGCACAGATACGCAGTATTTT.